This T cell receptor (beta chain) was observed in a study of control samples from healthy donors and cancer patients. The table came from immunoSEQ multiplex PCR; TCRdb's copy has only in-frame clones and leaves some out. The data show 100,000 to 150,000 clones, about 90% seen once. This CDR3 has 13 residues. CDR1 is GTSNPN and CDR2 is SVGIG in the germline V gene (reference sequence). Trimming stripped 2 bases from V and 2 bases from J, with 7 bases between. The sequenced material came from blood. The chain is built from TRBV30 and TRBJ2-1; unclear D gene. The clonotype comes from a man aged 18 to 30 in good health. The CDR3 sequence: CAWSWYAYNEQFF. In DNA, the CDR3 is TGTGCCTGGAGTTGGTACGCCTACAATGAGCAGTTCTTC. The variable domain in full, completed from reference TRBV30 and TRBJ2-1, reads SQTIHQWPATLVQPVGSPLSLECTVEGTSNPNLYWYRQAAGRGLQLLFYSVGIGQISSEVPQNLSASRPQDRQFILSSKKLLLSDSGFYLCAWSWYAYNEQFFGPGTRLTVL.